What follows are 29 T cell receptor beta chains derived from one specimen sequenced in a study of T cells in Graves' hyperthyroidism and ophthalmopathy. What was amplified from RNA transcripts were TCR beta CDR3 regions. The study used the HTBI primer set for a first-round RT-PCR of the TCR CDR3. TCRdb re-called the multiplex PCR reads with MiXCR, one entry per CDR3 protein. The table has hundreds of thousands of distinct CDR3 sequences, more than 12% seen once. The specimen was blood. Receptors originate from a woman between 50 and 59 years old with Graves' ophthalmopathy.

V is TRBV6-1 and J is TRBJ2-7; D ambiguous. Trimming took off 2 bases at V and 1 base at J, with 15 bases between the two ends. The CDR3 sequence is 16 residues long. In germline, CDR1 is MNHNS, CDR2 SASEGT. In nucleotides, the CDR3 is TGTGCCAGCAGTGAACCCAGTGCTATCTTATCCTACGAGCAGTACTTC. It translates to CASSEPSAILSYEQYF.

This clonotype was picked up many times. This sequence joins TRBV2 and TRBJ1-5, with D possibly matching TRBD1 (5 bases). Between the trimmed V and J ends, which lost 3 bases and 4 bases, there was a span of 13 bases. Germline CDR1 is SNHLY and CDR2 is FYNNEI. The CDR3 is 15 residues long. Here the CDR3 reads CASSDHRQKNQPQHF. As DNA, the CDR3 is TGTGCCAGCAGTGATCATAGACAGAAGAATCAGCCCCAGCATTTT.

The gene calls are TRBV20-1 and TRBJ1-4; D gene ambiguous. Germline loops: CDR1 DFQATT, CDR2 SNEGSKA (reference sequence). Deletions cut 4 bases from V and 0 bases from J, with 15 bases between. The CDR3 contains 16 residues. The CDR3: CSATPIPATTNEKLFF. CDR3 coding DNA: TGCAGTGCTACCCCTATACCGGCCACAACTAATGAAAAACTGTTTTTT.

This clonotype was counted many times. The V gene is TRBV12-3 or TRBV12-4, the J gene TRBJ2-5; maybe TRBD2 (5 bases). The V end was cut by 5 bases, the J end by 4 bases, with 14 bases between. This CDR3 has 14 amino acids. DNA of the CDR3: TGTGCCAGCAGTATACCCGGGGTCCGAGAGACCCAGTACTTC. This translates into CASSIPGVRETQYF.

This clonotype came up a few times. The chain combines TRBV9 with TRBJ2-7, with 7 bases lining up with TRBD1. Looked up from germline, CDR1 is SGDLS and CDR2 is YYNGEE. V gave up 3 bases and J gave up 0 bases; unmatched junction bases: 6. The CDR3 is made up of 15 amino acids. The CDR3 DNA is TGTGCCAGCAGCGCGGGACAGCCCTTCTCCTACGAGCAGTACTTC. This gives the protein CASSAGQPFSYEQYF.

The table lists this clonotype with a few counts. The gene calls are TRBV9 and TRBJ2-7, with 7 bases that match TRBD1. V lost 3 bases to trimming and J lost 6 bases; unmatched junction nucleotides: 0. Germline V gene sequence: CDR1 SGDLS, CDR2 YYNGEE. The CDR3 spans 11 residues. In DNA form, the CDR3 reads TGTGCCAGCAGCGCAGGGGGCGAGCAGTACTTC. The encoded protein is CASSAGGEQYF.

This clonotype showed up many times. The CDR3, as DNA: TGTGCCAGCAGCCAGGGACAGGGGACCCCCAGCTCCTACAATGAGCAGTTCTTC. Translated: CASSQGQGTPSSYNEQFF. This chain uses TRBV7-3 with TRBJ2-1; 10 bases fit TRBD1. CDR1 is SGHTA and CDR2 is FQGTGA in the germline V gene. V lost 5 bases and J lost 0; bases outside the gene matches: 10. The CDR3 is 18 amino acids.

This clonotype was found many times. The gene calls are TRBV20-1 and TRBJ2-3; 7 nucleotides agree with TRBD2. CDR1 and CDR2 (germline): DFQATT, SNEGSKA (reference sequence). This CDR3 is built from 15 residues. Losses at the gene ends were 1 base for V and 0 bases for J; bases not matched to a gene: 4. The CDR3 region has the DNA TGCAGTGCTAGAGGACTAGCAGATAGCACAGATACGCAGTATTTT. Residues: CSARGLADSTDTQYF.

This clonotype has ten or more counts. This chain uses TRBV20-1 with TRBJ2-7, with 7 bases fitting TRBD2. From germline, CDR1 is DFQATT and CDR2 SNEGSKA (reference sequence). The CDR3 is 14 amino acids. V lost 3 bases to trimming and J lost 2 bases; unmatched junction nucleotides: 7. The CDR3 sequence is CSARGGGSTYEQYF. The CDR3 nucleotides are TGCAGTGCTAGGGGCGGCGGGAGTACCTACGAGCAGTACTTC.

In this sample, this clonotype turned up a few times. CDR3: CASSQDRRQPRPMGTQYF. The CDR3 nucleotides read TGTGCCAGCAGCCAAGATCGAAGACAACCAAGGCCAATGGGTACGCAGTATTTT. V is TRBV3-1 and J is TRBJ2-3; D remains ambiguous. Germline V gene data show CDR1 as LGHDT and CDR2 as YNNKEL (reference sequence). The V end lost 0 bases, the J end lost 8 bases, and 24 bases lay between the germline ends. The CDR3 spans 18 residues.

In this sample, this clonotype turned up a few times. CDR3 bases: TGTGCCAGCAGCTTAGCCAACACTGGAAACACCATATATTTT. Its protein is CASSLANTGNTIYF. This chain connects TRBV11-3 to TRBJ1-3; D call uncertain. This CDR3 region has 14 residues. Trimming cost V 1 base and J 2 bases, with 6 bases left between them. Germline V CDR1 and CDR2: SGHNT, YENEEA.

This clonotype occurred many times. The rearrangement uses TRBV6-1 and TRBJ2-1, with TRBD1 identical over 7 bases. The CDR3 is 15 residues long. Germline V lookup: CDR1 MNHNS, CDR2 SASEGT. The ends lost 6 bases at V and 5 bases at J; junction bases unmatched: 10. The chain's CDR3 is CASRKTGARNNEQFF. The DNA of the CDR3 is TGTGCCAGCAGGAAAACAGGGGCGAGAAACAATGAGCAGTTCTTC.

The sample holds many counts of this clonotype. This sequence joins TRBV7-3 and TRBJ2-6; D unresolved. Germline loops: CDR1 SGHTA, CDR2 FQGTGA. V shed 5 bases and J shed 0 bases, with 8 bases lying between them. This CDR3 comprises 15 residues. The CDR3 loop reads CASSITDSGANVLTF. The CDR3 DNA reads TGTGCCAGCAGCATCACCGACTCTGGGGCCAACGTCCTGACTTTC.

This clonotype was observed many times. This chain joins TRBV7-2 and TRBJ2-7; either TRBD1 or TRBD2 may supply D (5 bases each). The ends were cut back, 3 bases at V and 4 bases at J, with 16 bases in the middle. CDR1 is SGHTA, CDR2 FQGNSA, per germline. The CDR3 has 15 residues. The CDR3 protein is CASSFTGTGRYEQYF. In nucleotides, the CDR3 is TGTGCCAGCAGCTTTACCGGGACGGGACGGTACGAGCAGTACTTC.

This clonotype was observed at least ten times. The chain combines TRBV10-3 with TRBJ2-1; TRBD1 is a possible D gene (6 bases). Germline loops: CDR1 ENHRY, CDR2 SYGVKD. The V end was cut by 3 bases, the J end by 8 bases, with 17 bases between. The CDR3 covers 15 residues. The CDR3 region has the DNA TGTGCCATCAGTGACCGACGGCAGGGGCGGGATGAGCAGTTCTTC. It is translated as CAISDRRQGRDEQFF.

This clonotype has at least ten counts. The rearrangement links TRBV7-9 to TRBJ2-1, with D perhaps TRBD2 (5 bases). The CDR3 runs 14 residues. CDR1 is SEHNR, CDR2 FQNEAQ, per germline (reference sequence). Between the trimmed V and J ends, which lost 1 base and 6 bases, there was a span of 10 bases. As DNA, the CDR3 is TGTGCCAGCAGCTTAGTACTAGAGGGCAATGAGCAGTTCTTC. This sequence encodes CASSLVLEGNEQFF.

This clonotype showed up many times. J is TRBJ2-1 and V is TRBV11-3, with a weak D call TRBD1 (5 bases). Between the trimmed V and J ends, which lost 6 bases and 8 bases, there was a span of 11 bases. The CDR3 contains 12 residues. Germline V gene data show CDR1 as SGHNT and CDR2 as YENEEA. CDR3 in DNA: TGTGCCAGCAGTAAGGGGTTTCATGAGCAGTTCTTC. Protein sequence: CASSKGFHEQFF.

This clonotype was picked up a small number of times. The CDR3 sequence: CSVEGNTGELFF. CDR3 coding DNA: TGCAGCGTCGAGGGGAACACCGGGGAGCTGTTTTTT. The chain employs TRBV29-1 and TRBJ2-2; D might be TRBD2 (5 bases). Per germline, CDR1 SQVTM and CDR2 ANQGSEA. The CDR3 is made up of 12 amino acids. Trimming pared 6 bases from V and 1 base from J, leaving 6 bases between.

Comment on this clonotype: One end of the junction varies from germline; a read error may be responsible. This sequence joins TRBV9 and TRBJ2-3; D is possibly TRBD1 or TRBD2 (5 bases each). The CDR3 has 17 residues. CDR1 is SGDLS and CDR2 is YYNGEE in the germline V gene. The CDR3 loop reads CASSVGPGGRSTGTQYF. CDR3 coding DNA: TGTGCCAGCAGCGTAGGTCCCGGCGGGCGCAGCACAGGTACGCAGTATTTT.

In this sample, this clonotype turned up many times. The rearrangement links TRBV12-3 or TRBV12-4 to TRBJ2-1; 10 bases fit TRBD1. There are 21 residues in the CDR3. With V trimmed by 0 bases and J by 0 bases, 14 bases remained unmatched. In nucleotides, the CDR3 is TGTGCCAGCAGTTTAGCGTGGAGGGACAGGGGCCAACAATTCTCCTACAATGAGCAGTTCTTC. This sequence encodes CASSLAWRDRGQQFSYNEQFF.

This clonotype was seen ten or more times. J is TRBJ2-7 and V is TRBV28; 8 nucleotides agree with TRBD1. Per the germline V gene, CDR1 is MDHEN and CDR2 is SYDVKM. J lost 4 bases, V lost 7 bases, and 9 bases had no gene match. The CDR3 covers 14 residues. The CDR3 sequence: CASTPTGVAYEQYF. The CDR3, as DNA: TGTGCCAGCACCCCGACAGGGGTCGCATACGAGCAGTACTTC.

The sample holds many counts of this clonotype. The rearrangement links TRBV6-2 or TRBV6-3 to TRBJ2-1; 10 bases agree with TRBD2. With V trimmed by 5 bases and J by 6 bases, 10 bases remained unmatched. CDR1 MNHEY and CDR2 SVGEGT come from the germline V gene. The CDR3 loop spans 16 amino acids. For the CDR3, the DNA is TGTGCCAGCAGTCCTTTAGCGGGAGGCATTGGCAATGAGCAGTTCTTC. Its protein product is CASSPLAGGIGNEQFF.

Only a few counts were recorded for this clonotype. V and J are TRBV27 and TRBJ1-1; 11 bases are a match to TRBD1. V lost 5 bases, J lost 1 base, and 6 bases stayed unmatched. In germline, CDR1 is MNHEY, CDR2 SMNVEV (reference sequence). The CDR3 runs to 16 residues. Here the CDR3 reads CASSPRTGGWNTEAFF. The CDR3 DNA is TGTGCCAGCAGTCCCAGGACAGGGGGCTGGAACACTGAAGCTTTCTTT.

This clonotype was seen repeatedly, ten times or more. The chain is built from TRBV2 and TRBJ1-5, with D unclear. The CDR3 totals 15 residues. Germline CDR1 reads SNHLY; CDR2 reads FYNNEI. V lost 5 bases and J lost 0, with 11 bases in between. CDR3 amino acids: CASSPRRISNQPQHF. The CDR3 DNA sequence: TGTGCCAGCAGTCCCCGGCGGATTAGCAATCAGCCCCAGCATTTT.

This sequence joins TRBV5-1 and TRBJ1-1, with 8 nucleotides matching TRBD1. The V gene's germline CDR1 is SGHRS and CDR2 YFSETQ. CDR3 size: 15 residues. V was clipped by 4 bases and J by 5 bases; unmatched bases: 10. CDR3 residues: CASSQTTGAGTEAFF. For the CDR3, the DNA is TGCGCCAGCAGCCAGACGACAGGGGCTGGAACTGAAGCTTTCTTT.

This clonotype was seen many times. The chain employs TRBV28 and TRBJ2-7; perhaps TRBD2 as D (6 bases). The V and J ends lost 2 bases and 6 bases respectively, with 20 bases between them. Germline V lookup: CDR1 MDHEN, CDR2 SYDVKM. This CDR3 has 16 amino acids. The CDR3 spells CASSLPGVRSLSEQYF. The CDR3 DNA is TGTGCCAGCAGTTTACCGGGGGTCAGGTCCCTGAGCGAGCAGTACTTC.

This clonotype occurred many times. V gene TRBV12-3 or TRBV12-4 combines with J gene TRBJ1-5; 8 positions match TRBD1. The length of the CDR3 is 16 residues. V gave up 3 bases and J gave up 2 bases; unmatched junction bases: 6. In DNA form, the CDR3 reads TGTGCCAGCAGTTTGAGGCCGGACAGGGGCAATCAGCCCCAGCATTTT. It encodes CASSLRPDRGNQPQHF.

V gene TRBV7-2 combines with J gene TRBJ2-4, with TRBD2 identical over 7 bases. CDR1 is SGHTA and CDR2 is FQGNSA in the germline V gene. The CDR3 is 17 residues long. V lost 7 bases, J lost 2 bases, and 14 bases stayed unmatched. The chain's CDR3 is CASTPRAGVLTKNIQYF. The CDR3 DNA reads as TGTGCCAGCACCCCCCGGGCGGGAGTGCTTACCAAAAACATTCAGTACTTC.

This clonotype was seen many times. V is TRBV28 and J is TRBJ2-7; D is unresolved. CDR1 is MDHEN and CDR2 is SYDVKM in the germline V gene. The CDR3 spans 16 residues. Trimming took off 5 bases at V and 2 bases at J, with 19 bases between the two ends. The DNA of the CDR3 is TGTGCCAGCAGTCCTCCGGTTCTGCGGCCTCCCTACGAGCAGTACTTC. This encodes CASSPPVLRPPYEQYF. Supplemented by reference TRBV28 and TRBJ2-7, the full variable domain reads DVKVTQSSRYLVKRTGEKVFLECVQDMDHENMFWYRQDPGLGLRLIYFSYDVKMKEKGDIPEGYSVSREKKERFSLILESASTNQTSMYLCASSPPVLRPPYEQYFGPGTRLTVT.